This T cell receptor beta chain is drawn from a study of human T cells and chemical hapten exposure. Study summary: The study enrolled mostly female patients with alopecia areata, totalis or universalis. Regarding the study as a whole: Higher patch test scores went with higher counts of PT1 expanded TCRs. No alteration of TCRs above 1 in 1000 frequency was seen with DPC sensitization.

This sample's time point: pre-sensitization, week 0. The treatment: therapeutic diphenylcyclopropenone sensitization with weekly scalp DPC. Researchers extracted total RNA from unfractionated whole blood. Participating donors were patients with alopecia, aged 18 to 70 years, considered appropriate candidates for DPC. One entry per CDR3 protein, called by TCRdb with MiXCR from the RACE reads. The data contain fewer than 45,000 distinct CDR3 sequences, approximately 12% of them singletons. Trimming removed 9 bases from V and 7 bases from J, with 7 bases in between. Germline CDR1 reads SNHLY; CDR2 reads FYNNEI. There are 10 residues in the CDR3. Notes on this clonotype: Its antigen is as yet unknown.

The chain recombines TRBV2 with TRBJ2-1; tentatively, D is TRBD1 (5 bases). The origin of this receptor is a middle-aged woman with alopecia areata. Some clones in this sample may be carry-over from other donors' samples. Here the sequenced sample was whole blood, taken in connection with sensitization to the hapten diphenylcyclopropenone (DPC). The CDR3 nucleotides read TGTGCCAGTCAGGGAAATGAGCAGTTCTTC. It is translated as CASQGNEQFF.